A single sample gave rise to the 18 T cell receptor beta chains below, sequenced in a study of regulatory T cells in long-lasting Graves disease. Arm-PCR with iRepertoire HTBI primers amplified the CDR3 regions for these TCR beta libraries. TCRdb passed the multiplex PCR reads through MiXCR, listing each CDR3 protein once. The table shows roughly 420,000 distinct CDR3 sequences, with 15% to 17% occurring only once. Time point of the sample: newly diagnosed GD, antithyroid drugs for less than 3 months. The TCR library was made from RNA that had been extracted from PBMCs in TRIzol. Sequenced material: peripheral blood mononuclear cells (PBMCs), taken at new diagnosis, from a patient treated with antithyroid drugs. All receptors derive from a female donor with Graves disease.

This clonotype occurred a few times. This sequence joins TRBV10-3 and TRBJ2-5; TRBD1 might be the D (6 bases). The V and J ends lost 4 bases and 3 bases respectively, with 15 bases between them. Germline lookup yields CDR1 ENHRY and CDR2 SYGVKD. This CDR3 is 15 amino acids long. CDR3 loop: CAISVTGSGEETQYF. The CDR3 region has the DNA TGTGCCATCAGTGTTACAGGGTCCGGCGAAGAGACCCAGTACTTC.

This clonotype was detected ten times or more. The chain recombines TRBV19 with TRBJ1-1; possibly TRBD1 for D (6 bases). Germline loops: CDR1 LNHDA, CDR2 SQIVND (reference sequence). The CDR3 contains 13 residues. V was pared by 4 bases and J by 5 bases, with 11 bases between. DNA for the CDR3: TGTGCCAGTAGTAAACAGGGTCGGACTGAAGCTTTCTTT. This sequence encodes CASSKQGRTEAFF.

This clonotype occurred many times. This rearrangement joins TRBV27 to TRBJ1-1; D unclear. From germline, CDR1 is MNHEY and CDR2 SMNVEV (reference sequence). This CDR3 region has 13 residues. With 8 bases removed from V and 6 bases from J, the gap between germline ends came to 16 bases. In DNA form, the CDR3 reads TGTGCCAGCGGGTGGGAGGGTAGTTCTGAAGCTTTCTTT. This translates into CASGWEGSSEAFF.

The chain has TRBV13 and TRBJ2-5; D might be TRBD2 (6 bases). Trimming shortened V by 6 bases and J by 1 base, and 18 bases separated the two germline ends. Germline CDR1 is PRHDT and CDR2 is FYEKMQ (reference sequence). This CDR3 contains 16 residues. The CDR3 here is CASSGSWGDGQETQYF. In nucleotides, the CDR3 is TGTGCCAGCAGTGGCTCCTGGGGGGACGGCCAAGAGACCCAGTACTTC.

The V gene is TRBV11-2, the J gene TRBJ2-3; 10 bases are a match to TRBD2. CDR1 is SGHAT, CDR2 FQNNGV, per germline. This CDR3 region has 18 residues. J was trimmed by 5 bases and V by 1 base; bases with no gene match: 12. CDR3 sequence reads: CASSLAPNSGRLGDTQYF. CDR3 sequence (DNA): TGTGCCAGCAGCTTAGCCCCGAATAGCGGGAGGCTTGGAGATACGCAGTATTTT.

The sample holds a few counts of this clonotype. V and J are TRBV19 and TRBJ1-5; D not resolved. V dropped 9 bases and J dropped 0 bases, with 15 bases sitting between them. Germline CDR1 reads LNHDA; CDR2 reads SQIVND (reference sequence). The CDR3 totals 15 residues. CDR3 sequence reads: CARSNLVDSNQPQHF. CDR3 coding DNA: TGTGCCAGGTCCAATCTAGTAGATAGCAATCAGCCCCAGCATTTT.

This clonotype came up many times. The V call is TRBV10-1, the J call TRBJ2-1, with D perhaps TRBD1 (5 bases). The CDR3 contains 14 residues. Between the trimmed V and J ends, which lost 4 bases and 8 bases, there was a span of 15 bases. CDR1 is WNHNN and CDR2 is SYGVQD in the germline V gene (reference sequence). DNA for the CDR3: TGCGCCAGCAGTGTGTCAGGGCAGCTGGATGAGCAGTTCTTC. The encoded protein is CASSVSGQLDEQFF.

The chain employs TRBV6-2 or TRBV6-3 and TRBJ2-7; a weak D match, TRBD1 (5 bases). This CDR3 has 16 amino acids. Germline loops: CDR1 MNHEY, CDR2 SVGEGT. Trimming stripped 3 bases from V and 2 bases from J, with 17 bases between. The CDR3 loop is CASSYTDRTLTYEQYF. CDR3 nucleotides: TGTGCCAGCAGTTATACCGACAGAACTTTGACCTACGAGCAGTACTTC.

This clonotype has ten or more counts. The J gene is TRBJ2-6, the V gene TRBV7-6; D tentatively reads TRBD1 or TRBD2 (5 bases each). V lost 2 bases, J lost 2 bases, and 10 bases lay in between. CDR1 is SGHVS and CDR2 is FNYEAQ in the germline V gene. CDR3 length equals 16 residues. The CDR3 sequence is CASSLSWGTGANVLTF. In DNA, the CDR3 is TGTGCCAGCAGCTTATCGTGGGGGACTGGGGCCAACGTCCTGACTTTC.

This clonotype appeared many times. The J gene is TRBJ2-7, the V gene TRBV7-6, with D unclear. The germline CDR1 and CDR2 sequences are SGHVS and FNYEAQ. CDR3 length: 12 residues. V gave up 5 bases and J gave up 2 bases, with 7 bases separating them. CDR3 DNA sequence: TGTGCCAGCAGCCAAGACCCCTACGAGCAGTACTTC. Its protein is CASSQDPYEQYF.

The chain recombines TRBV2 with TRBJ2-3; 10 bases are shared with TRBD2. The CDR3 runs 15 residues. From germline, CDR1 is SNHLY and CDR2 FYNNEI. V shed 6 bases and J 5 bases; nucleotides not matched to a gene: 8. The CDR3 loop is CASRGPSGRGDTQYF. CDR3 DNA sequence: TGTGCCAGCAGGGGACCTAGCGGGAGAGGAGATACGCAGTATTTT.

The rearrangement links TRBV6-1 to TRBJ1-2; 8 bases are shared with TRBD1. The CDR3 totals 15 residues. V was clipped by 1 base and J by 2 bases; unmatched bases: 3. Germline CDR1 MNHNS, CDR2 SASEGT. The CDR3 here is CASSEGAGGNYGYTF. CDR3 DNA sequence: TGTGCCAGCAGTGAAGGTGCAGGGGGCAACTATGGCTACACCTTC.

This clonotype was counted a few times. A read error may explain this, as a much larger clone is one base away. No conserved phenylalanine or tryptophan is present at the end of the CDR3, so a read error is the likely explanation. For the CDR3, the DNA is TGCAGTGCTAGAGCGCGGGGTCCGAACACTGAAGCTTTCTCT. Protein product: CSARARGPNTEAFS. J is TRBJ1-1 and V is TRBV20-1, with no clear D. V was clipped by 1 base and J by 1 base, with 10 bases between them. The V gene's germline CDR1 is DFQATT and CDR2 SNEGSKA (reference sequence). This CDR3 has 14 amino acids.

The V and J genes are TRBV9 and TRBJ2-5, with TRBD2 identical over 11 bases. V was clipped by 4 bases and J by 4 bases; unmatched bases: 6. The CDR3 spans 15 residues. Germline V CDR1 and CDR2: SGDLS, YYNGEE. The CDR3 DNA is TGTGCCAGCAGCTCTAGCGGGGGGTTCCCAGAGACCCAGTACTTC. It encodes CASSSSGGFPETQYF.

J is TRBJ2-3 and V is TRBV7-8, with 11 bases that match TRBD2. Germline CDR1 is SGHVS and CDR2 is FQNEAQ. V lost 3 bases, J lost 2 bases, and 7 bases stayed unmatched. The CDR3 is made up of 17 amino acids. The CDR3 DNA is TGTGCCAGCAGCTTCCGGACGGGACTAGCGGACACAGATACGCAGTATTTT. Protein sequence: CASSFRTGLADTDTQYF. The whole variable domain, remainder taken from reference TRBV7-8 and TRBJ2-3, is GAGVSQSPRYKVAKRGQDVALRCDPISGHVSLFWYQQALGQGPEFLTYFQNEAQLDKSGLPSDRFFAERPEGSVSTLKIQRTQQEDSAVYLCASSFRTGLADTDTQYFGPGTRLTVL.

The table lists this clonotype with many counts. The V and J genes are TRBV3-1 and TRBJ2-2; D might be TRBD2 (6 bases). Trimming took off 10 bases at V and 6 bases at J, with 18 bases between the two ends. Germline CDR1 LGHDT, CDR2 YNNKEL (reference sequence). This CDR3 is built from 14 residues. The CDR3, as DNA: TGTGCCACTAGGTGGGAGGCAGGATCCGGGGAGCTGTTTTTT. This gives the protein CATRWEAGSGELFF.

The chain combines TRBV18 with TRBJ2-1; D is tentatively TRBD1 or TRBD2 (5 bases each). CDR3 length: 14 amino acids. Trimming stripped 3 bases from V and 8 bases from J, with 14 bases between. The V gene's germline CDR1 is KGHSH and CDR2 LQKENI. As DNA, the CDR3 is TGTGCCAGCTCACCCCCCGGGACCCCCGATGAGCAGTTCTTC. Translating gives CASSPPGTPDEQFF.

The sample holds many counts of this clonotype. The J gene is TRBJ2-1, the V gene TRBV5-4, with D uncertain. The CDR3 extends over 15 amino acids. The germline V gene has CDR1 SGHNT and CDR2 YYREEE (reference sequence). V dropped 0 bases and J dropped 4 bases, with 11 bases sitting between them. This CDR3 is CASSLDSSLYNEQFF. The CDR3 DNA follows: TGTGCCAGCAGCTTGGACAGTTCTCTTTACAATGAGCAGTTCTTC.